These T cell receptor beta chains were read from a single sample in a study of beta chain features in type 1 diabetes. Generated by immunoSEQ multiplex PCR, the TCRdb table keeps only in-frame clones and is missing some. The sample holds about 160,000 clones; 10% are singletons and the top ten take around 0.5%. Sequencing was carried out using central memory CD4+ T cells from blood. The receptors shown here come from a man under 40 with type 1 diabetes. Both conserved end residues are part of each CDR3. D genes are given only for firm matches. Size values are once, few and many counts, or a class for expanded clones, and some rows have none.

j_gene: TRBJ2-7; d_gene: NA; abundance: NA; v_gene: TRBV15; CDR3nt: TGTGCCACCAGCGCAGGGCGTTCCTACGAGCAGTACTTC; CDR3aa: CATSAGRSYEQYF
j_gene: TRBJ1-2; d_gene: TRBD1; abundance: NA; v_gene: TRBV5-6; CDR3nt: TGTGCCAGCAGCTTCGACAGGGGGGATGGCTACACCTTC; CDR3aa: CASSFDRGDGYTF
j_gene: TRBJ1-5; d_gene: NA; abundance: NA; v_gene: TRBV28; CDR3nt: TGTGCCAGCAGGACGGGGGGGAATCAGCCCCAGCATTTT; CDR3aa: CASRTGGNQPQHF
j_gene: TRBJ2-7; d_gene: NA; abundance: NA; v_gene: TRBV4-2; CDR3nt: TGTGCCAGCAGCCCCTCGCTCGGCGAGCAGTACTTC; CDR3aa: CASSPSLGEQYF
j_gene: TRBJ2-1; d_gene: TRBD2; abundance: NA; v_gene: TRBV6-6; CDR3nt: TGTGCCAGCAGTTACTATGGGGGACTAGCGGGGGAGCAGTTCTTC; CDR3aa: CASSYYGGLAGEQFF
j_gene: TRBJ1-1; d_gene: TRBD1; abundance: few; v_gene: TRBV4-2; CDR3nt: TGTGCCAGCAGCCCTAGGGGACAGGGGGGAACTGAAGCTTTCTTT; CDR3aa: CASSPRGQGGTEAFF
j_gene: TRBJ2-7; d_gene: NA; abundance: NA; v_gene: TRBV6-5; CDR3nt: TGTGCCAGCAGTTATCTTGACGAGCAGTACTTC; CDR3aa: CASSYLDEQYF
j_gene: TRBJ2-5; d_gene: NA; abundance: NA; v_gene: TRBV4-2; CDR3nt: TGTGCCAGCAGCCAAGATGGTCAGGGTACGGAGACCCAGTACTTC; CDR3aa: CASSQDGQGTETQYF
j_gene: TRBJ2-1; d_gene: NA; abundance: NA; v_gene: TRBV2; CDR3nt: TGTGCCAGCAGTGAGAGCAATGAGCAGTTCTTC; CDR3aa: CASSESNEQFF
j_gene: TRBJ1-5; d_gene: TRBD1; abundance: NA; v_gene: TRBV6-4; CDR3nt: TGTGCCAGCAGTGAGGGACAGGGACAACAGCCCCAGCATTTT; CDR3aa: CASSEGQGQQPQHF
j_gene: TRBJ1-1; d_gene: TRBD1; abundance: NA; v_gene: TRBV6-5; CDR3nt: TGTGCCAGCAGTTACTCGTACGGGACAGGTGAAGCTTTCTTT; CDR3aa: CASSYSYGTGEAFF